Listed below are T cell receptor beta chains from one sample, sequenced in a study of OX40 agonist ivuxolimab in advanced cancers. Method: immunoSEQ multiplex PCR; TCRdb's copy keeps in-frame clones and lacks some. This sample has more than 60,000 clones, with approximately 83% found just once. The sample here was CD4+ or CD8+ T cells sorted from blood, taken in a trial of the OX40 agonist ivuxolimab. The receptor source for this set is an adult with an advanced solid tumor such as melanoma, head and neck, liver or kidney cancer. The conserved cysteine and the conserved F or W are not part of the CDR3 here. Fields, in order: V gene, D gene, CDR3 protein. The D gene is left open where the match is weak.

V: TRBV6-5; D: TRBD1; CDR3: ASRSAGGTYGYT
V: TRBV6-6; D: TRBD1; CDR3: ASSYDRGPFPYEQY
V: TRBV7-9; D: -; CDR3: ASSLGEYGYT
V: TRBV6-1; D: -; CDR3: ASGGAGKAKNIQY
V: TRBV12-5; D: -; CDR3: ASGLWSAVTRGHQPQH
V: TRBV9; D: TRBD1; CDR3: ASSVLPGQGSSQSGNTIY
V: TRBV11-2; D: -; CDR3: ASSIAPGFGNTIY
V: TRBV6-1; D: TRBD1; CDR3: ASSEAGTGAVGYT
V: TRBV7-9; D: -; CDR3: ASSPSTQETQY
V: TRBV15; D: TRBD1; CDR3: ATSRGTGTGGAIIYGYT
V: TRBV10-3; D: TRBD2; CDR3: AISLGGDLLEQY
V: TRBV28; D: TRBD1; CDR3: ASSLIRGGYGYT
V: TRBV6-5; D: -; CDR3: ASSPPGQFYGYT
V: TRBV11-2; D: TRBD1; CDR3: ASSFDRGASETQY
V: TRBV5-4; D: -; CDR3: ASSLSDGYGYT
V: TRBV25-1; D: TRBD2; CDR3: ASRGWTSGGAVADTQY
V: TRBV7-2; D: TRBD1; CDR3: ASSLEGVGTVFFQPQH
V: TRBV5-1; D: -; CDR3: ASRINTGSDTEAF
V: TRBV7-2; D: -; CDR3: ASSDPGQPQH
V: TRBV7-2; D: TRBD1; CDR3: ASSLGGQGIGYT
V: TRBV2; D: TRBD2; CDR3: ASTLAGRNNEQF
V: TRBV6-5; D: -; CDR3: ASSPLDRRDTEAF
V: TRBV5-1; D: TRBD1; CDR3: ASSSGTGSYEQY
V: TRBV7-2; D: TRBD1; CDR3: ASSPTGESYYGYT
V: TRBV7-9; D: TRBD2; CDR3: ASSSFGLAGGSSYNEQF
V: TRBV2; D: -; CDR3: ASRAGQESEAF
V: TRBV5-5; D: -; CDR3: ASSFTGANEKLF
V: TRBV2; D: -; CDR3: ASSESRGGNIQY
V: TRBV19; D: TRBD1; CDR3: ASSSRQGPNTEAF
V: TRBV7-2; D: TRBD1; CDR3: ASSLVGTGNDEQY
V: TRBV6-5; D: -; CDR3: ASSYGSVQLEQY
V: TRBV7-3; D: -; CDR3: ASSLTVQGQPQH
V: TRBV10-3; D: TRBD1; CDR3: AISGTGLSSYYGYT
V: TRBV7-9; D: TRBD1; CDR3: ASSWDRANEKLF
V: TRBV7-2; D: TRBD1; CDR3: ASSLGIGTGDNEQF
V: TRBV15; D: -; CDR3: ATSPAGTDTQY
V: TRBV28; D: TRBD1; CDR3: AALQGAWGNQPQH
V: TRBV6-5; D: TRBD1; CDR3: ASRRTGRETQY
V: TRBV7-3; D: TRBD1; CDR3: ASSLLAAGGTGELF
V: TRBV1; D: -; CDR3: TSKHGGGAYGDTQY
V: TRBV7-2; D: TRBD1; CDR3: ASSLENQGANYGYT
V: TRBV7-9; D: -; CDR3: ASSLVARHHSYNEQF
V: TRBV7-2; D: TRBD1; CDR3: ASSLEQGALGGYT
V: TRBV7-9; D: -; CDR3: ASSKDPGRTLGEQY
V: TRBV9; D: -; CDR3: ASSVEVGGSGVGTEAF
V: TRBV19; D: TRBD1; CDR3: ASRATGADTQY